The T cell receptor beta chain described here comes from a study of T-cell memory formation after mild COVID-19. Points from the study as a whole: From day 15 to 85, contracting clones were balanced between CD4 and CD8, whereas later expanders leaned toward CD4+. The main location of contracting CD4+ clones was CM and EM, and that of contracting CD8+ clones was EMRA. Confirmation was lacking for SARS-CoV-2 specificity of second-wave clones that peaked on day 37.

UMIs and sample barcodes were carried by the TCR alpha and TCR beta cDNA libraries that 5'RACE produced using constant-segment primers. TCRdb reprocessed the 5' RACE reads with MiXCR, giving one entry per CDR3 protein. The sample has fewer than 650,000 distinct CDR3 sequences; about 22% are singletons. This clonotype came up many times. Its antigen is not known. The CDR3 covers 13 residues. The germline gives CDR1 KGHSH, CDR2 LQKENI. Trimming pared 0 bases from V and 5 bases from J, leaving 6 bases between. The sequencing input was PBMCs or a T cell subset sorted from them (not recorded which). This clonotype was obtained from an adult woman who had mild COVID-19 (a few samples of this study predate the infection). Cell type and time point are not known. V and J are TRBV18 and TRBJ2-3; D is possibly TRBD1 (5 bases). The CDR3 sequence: CASSPPGVDTQYF. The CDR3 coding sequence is TGTGCCAGCTCACCACCAGGGGTAGATACGCAGTATTTT.